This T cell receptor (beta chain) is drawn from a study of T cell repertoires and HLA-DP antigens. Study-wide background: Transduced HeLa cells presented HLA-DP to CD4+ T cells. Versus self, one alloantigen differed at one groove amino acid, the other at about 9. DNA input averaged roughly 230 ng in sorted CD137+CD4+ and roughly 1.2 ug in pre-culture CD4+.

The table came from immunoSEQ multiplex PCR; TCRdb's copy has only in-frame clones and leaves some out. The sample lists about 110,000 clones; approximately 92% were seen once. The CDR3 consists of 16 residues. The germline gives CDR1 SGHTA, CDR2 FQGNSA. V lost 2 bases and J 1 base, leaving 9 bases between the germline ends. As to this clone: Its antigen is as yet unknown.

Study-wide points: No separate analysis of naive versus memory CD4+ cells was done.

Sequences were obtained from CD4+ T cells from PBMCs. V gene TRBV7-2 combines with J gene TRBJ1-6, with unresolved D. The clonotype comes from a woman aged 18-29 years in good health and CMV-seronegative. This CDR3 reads CASSLYRGSYNSPLHF. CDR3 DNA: TGTGCCAGCAGCTTATATCGGGGATCCTATAATTCACCCCTCCACTTT.